This T cell receptor beta chain derives from a study of cytomegalovirus exposure and HLA in healthy donors. Overall study findings and caveats: Near-uniform donor sequencing depth was presumed by presence/absence analyses.

A note on this clone: What it recognizes is unknown.

The donors (healthy individuals) were bone marrow donors. The PCR ran on 60 Vbeta and 13 Jbeta primers. The table came from immunoSEQ multiplex PCR; TCRdb's copy has only in-frame clones and leaves some out. The data hold over 90,000 clones, with roughly three quarters observed a single time. The source material was PBMCs. This TCR was recovered from a male donor in good health and CMV-seropositive.

The CDR3 is CASSPRDRGLDEQFF. The CDR3 coding sequence is TGTGCCAGTAGTCCCCGGGACAGGGGGCTCGATGAGCAGTTCTTC. The chain links TRBV19 to TRBJ2-1, with TRBD1 matching 12 bases. With 5 bases clipped from V and 8 bases from J, the junction kept 7 bases outside the gene matches. There are 15 residues in the CDR3. Per germline, CDR1 LNHDA and CDR2 SQIVND (reference sequence).